This TCR beta chain comes out of a study of blood T cells in healthy people across ages. The J segment lost 2 bases and the V segment lost 5 bases, leaving 7 bases of the junction unmatched. The CDR3 is 17 residues long. Germline loops: CDR1 KGHSH, CDR2 LQKENI. For the second PCR, which ran for 7 to 11 cycles, a sample-barcoded 5' primer and a J-beta primer mix were used. At least 3 million CDR3-containing paired-end reads were obtained per sample. MiXCR was run by TCRdb on the 5' RACE reads, yielding one entry per CDR3 protein. The table includes roughly 800,000 distinct CDR3 sequences, around 25% detected once. The table lists this clonotype with a few counts. The same specimen was also included in a second study, on T cells of mothers and their children.

Sequenced input: blood. The rearrangement links TRBV18 to TRBJ2-6; 9 positions agree with TRBD1. The receptor was derived from a boy younger than 18 in good health. The CDR3, as DNA: TGTGCCAGCTCAGCCGGGACAGGGTTTACTGGGGCCAACGTCCTGACTTTC. Translating gives CASSAGTGFTGANVLTF.